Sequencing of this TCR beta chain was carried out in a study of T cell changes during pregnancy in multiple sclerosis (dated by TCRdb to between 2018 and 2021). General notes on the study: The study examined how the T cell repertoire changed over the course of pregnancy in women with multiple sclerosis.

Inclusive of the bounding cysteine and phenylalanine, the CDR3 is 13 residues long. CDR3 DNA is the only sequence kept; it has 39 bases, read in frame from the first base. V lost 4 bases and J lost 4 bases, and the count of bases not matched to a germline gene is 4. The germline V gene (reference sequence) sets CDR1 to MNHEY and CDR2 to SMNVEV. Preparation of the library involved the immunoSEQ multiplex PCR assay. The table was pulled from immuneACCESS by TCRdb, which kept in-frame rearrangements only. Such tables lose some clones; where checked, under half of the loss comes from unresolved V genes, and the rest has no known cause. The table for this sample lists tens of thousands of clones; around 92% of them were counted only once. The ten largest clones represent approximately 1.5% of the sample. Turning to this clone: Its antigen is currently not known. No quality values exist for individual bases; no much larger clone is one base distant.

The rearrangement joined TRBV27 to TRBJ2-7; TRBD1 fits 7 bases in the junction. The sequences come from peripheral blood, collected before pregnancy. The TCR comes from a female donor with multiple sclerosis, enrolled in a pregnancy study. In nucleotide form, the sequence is TGTGCCAGCAGTTACGGGACAGCTTACGAGCAGTACTTC. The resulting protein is CASSYGTAYEQYF.